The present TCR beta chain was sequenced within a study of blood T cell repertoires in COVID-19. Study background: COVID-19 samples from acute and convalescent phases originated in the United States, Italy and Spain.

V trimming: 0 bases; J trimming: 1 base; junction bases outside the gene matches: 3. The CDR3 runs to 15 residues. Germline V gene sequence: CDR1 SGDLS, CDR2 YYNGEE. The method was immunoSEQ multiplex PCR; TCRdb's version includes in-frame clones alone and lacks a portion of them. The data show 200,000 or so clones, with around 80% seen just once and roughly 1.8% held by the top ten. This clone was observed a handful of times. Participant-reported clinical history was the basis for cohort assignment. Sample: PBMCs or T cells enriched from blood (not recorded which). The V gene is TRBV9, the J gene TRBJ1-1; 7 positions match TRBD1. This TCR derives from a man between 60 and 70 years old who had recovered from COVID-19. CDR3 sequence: CASSVGTGANTEAFF. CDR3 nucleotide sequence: TGTGCCAGCAGCGTAGGAACAGGGGCGAACACTGAAGCTTTCTTT.